Below are 18 T cell receptor beta chains sequenced from a single sample in a study of OX40 agonist ivuxolimab in advanced cancers. Method: immunoSEQ multiplex PCR; TCRdb's copy keeps in-frame clones and lacks some. Of some 74,000 clones detected, roughly 90% appear once; the ten largest clones hold under 1%. The input for sequencing was CD4+ or CD8+ T cells sorted from blood, taken in a trial of the OX40 agonist ivuxolimab. These receptor sequences come from an adult with an advanced solid tumor such as melanoma, head and neck, liver or kidney cancer.

This rearrangement joins TRBV5-1 to TRBJ2-5, with TRBD1 as a possible D gene (6 bases). Germline V gene sequence: CDR1 SGHRS, CDR2 YFSETQ. V was trimmed by 7 bases and J by 2 bases, leaving 15 bases between them. The CDR3 has 14 residues. The DNA for the CDR3 is TGCGCCAGCGTTGGGGGACACTCTCAAGAGACCCAGTACTTC. Protein: CASVGGHSQETQYF.

The V call is TRBV6-5, the J call TRBJ2-3; unclear D gene. V lost 2 bases and J lost 1, with 7 bases in between. CDR1 is MNHEY, CDR2 SVGAGI, per germline. There are 14 residues in the CDR3. CDR3 loop: CASSYGLGTDTQYF. CDR3 coding DNA: TGTGCCAGCAGTTACGGATTAGGCACAGATACGCAGTATTTT.

This clone was picked up a small number of times. The rearrangement uses TRBV9 and TRBJ2-2; D perhaps matches TRBD2 (6 bases). Between the trimmed V and J ends, which lost 4 bases and 5 bases, there was a span of 12 bases. Germline V lookup: CDR1 SGDLS, CDR2 YYNGEE. The CDR3 is 14 amino acids. Here the CDR3 reads CASSPRGVTGELFF. CDR3 DNA: TGTGCCAGCAGCCCGCGGGGAGTTACCGGGGAGCTGTTTTTT.

The chain joins TRBV7-2 to TRBJ2-2; D is possibly TRBD2 (5 bases). CDR1 is SGHTA and CDR2 is FQGNSA in the germline V gene. V was shortened by 5 bases and J by 6 bases, with 13 bases between the two germline ends. The CDR3 extends over 14 amino acids. The CDR3: CASSVVSAAGELFF. CDR3 DNA sequence: TGTGCCAGCAGCGTCGTTAGCGCCGCCGGGGAGCTGTTTTTT.

This clone was observed a handful of times. This chain connects TRBV7-8 to TRBJ2-3; D uncertain. V dropped 5 bases and J dropped 4 bases, with 16 bases sitting between them. The CDR3 extends over 15 amino acids. Germline CDR1 SGHVS, CDR2 FQNEAQ. The CDR3 DNA reads TGTGCCAGCAGCCCCCGGAGTGGCGGCGCAGATACGCAGTATTTT. Amino acids: CASSPRSGGADTQYF.

About this clone itself: At one end, the junction sequence differs from germline, possibly due to a read error. The gene calls are TRBV30 and TRBJ2-2; 8 nucleotides align to TRBD2. CDR1 GTSNPN and CDR2 SVGIG come from the germline V gene (reference sequence). The CDR3 totals 15 residues. This CDR3 reads CGRGGRRPNTGELFF. The CDR3 DNA reads TGCGGACGGGGGGGGAGGCGGCCTAACACCGGGGAGCTGTTTTTT.

The chain has TRBV11-3 and TRBJ1-1; the match to TRBD1 covers 9 bases. CDR3 length: 15 amino acids. Germline V lookup: CDR1 SGHNT, CDR2 YENEEA. J gave up 5 bases and V 2 bases, and 6 bases lay outside the gene matches. In nucleotides, the CDR3 is TGTGCCAGCAGCTTAAGTTCGACAGGGGGGACTGAAGCTTTCTTT. It yields the protein CASSLSSTGGTEAFF.

The CDR3 reads CASSADRGRQYGYTF. CDR3 in DNA: TGTGCCAGCAGTGCGGACAGGGGGCGACAATATGGCTACACCTTC. V gene TRBV6-5 combines with J gene TRBJ1-2; TRBD1 matches 11 bases. Trimming took 5 bases from V and 5 from J; bases not matched to a gene: 7. CDR3 length equals 15 residues. CDR1 is MNHEY and CDR2 is SVGAGI in the germline V gene.

This clone was seen more than once but under ten times. This rearrangement joins TRBV28 to TRBJ2-3, with TRBD2 identical over 14 bases. Germline CDR1 reads MDHEN; CDR2 reads SYDVKM. The CDR3 runs 14 residues. J gave up 10 bases and V 6 bases, and 6 bases lay outside the gene matches. The DNA for the CDR3 is TGTGCCAGCAGGCGACTAGCGGGAGGGCGGGCGCAGTATTTT. Translation gives CASRRLAGGRAQYF.

V and J are TRBV5-6 and TRBJ2-7; no definite D call. The CDR3 is 12 amino acids. Germline V gene data show CDR1 as SGHDT and CDR2 as YYEEEE. Trimming took off 4 bases at V and 9 bases at J, with 14 bases between the two ends. CDR3 amino acids: CASSLDAGGQYF. CDR3 in DNA: TGTGCCAGCAGCCTGGACGCCGGCGGGCAGTACTTC.

On this clone itself: This specimen includes other DNA sequences encoding the same CDR3. The rearrangement joins TRBV7-3 to TRBJ2-1; TRBD1 or TRBD2 may be the D gene (7 bases each). The CDR3 is made up of 13 amino acids. Trimming pared 5 bases from V and 10 bases from J, leaving 15 bases between. Germline V gene sequence: CDR1 SGHTA, CDR2 FQGTGA. This CDR3 reads CASSPGGGREQFF. CDR3 bases: TGTGCCAGCAGCCCAGGGGGGGGTCGGGAGCAGTTCTTC.

The CDR3 DNA reads TGTGCCAGCAGCCCCGTGAGCGGGGGCCGGAGAGAGCAGTACTTC. Amino acid sequence: CASSPVSGGRREQYF. The chain uses TRBV5-4 and TRBJ2-7, with 8 positions matching TRBD2. Unmatched junction bases numbered 13, after V lost 4 bases and J lost 7 bases. This CDR3 has 15 amino acids. CDR1 and CDR2 from the germline V gene are SGHNT and YYREEE (reference sequence).

The chain couples TRBV28 to TRBJ2-3; a weak D match, TRBD2 (5 bases). The length of the CDR3 is 13 residues. The V gene lost 2 bases and the J gene lost 8 bases, with 11 bases spanning the gap. Germline V gene data show CDR1 as MDHEN and CDR2 as SYDVKM. CDR3 region: CASSLPPGGTQYF. The DNA of the CDR3 is TGTGCCAGCAGTTTACCCCCCGGAGGTACGCAGTATTTT.

Turning to this clone: One end of the junction varies from germline; a read error may be responsible. CDR3 protein: CAGSSPGSGTSYNEQFF. The CDR3 DNA follows: TGTGCCGGCAGCTCCCCAGGTAGCGGGACCTCCTACAATGAGCAGTTCTTC. V and J are TRBV11-2 and TRBJ2-1; 8 nucleotides agree with TRBD2. CDR3 length: 17 amino acids. Germline CDR1 reads SGHAT; CDR2 reads FQNNGV.

Concerning this clone: One junction end disagrees with the germline gene, perhaps due to a read error. The V call is TRBV6-5, the J call TRBJ2-3; no firm D call. This CDR3 has 14 amino acids. Germline CDR1 MNHEY, CDR2 SVGAGI. DNA for the CDR3: TGTGCCGGCAGTTACACAAGGGGCACAGATACGCAGTATTTT. This gives the protein CAGSYTRGTDTQYF.

This clone was seen a few times. The V gene is TRBV15, the J gene TRBJ2-1, with D possibly TRBD2 on 5 matching bases. The CDR3 runs to 13 residues. CDR1 and CDR2 (germline): LNHNV, YYDKDF (reference sequence). Trimming removed 0 bases at V and 10 bases at J, with 10 bases between. CDR3 amino acids: CATSRDAQREQFF. The CDR3 bases are TGTGCCACCAGCAGAGATGCCCAGCGGGAGCAGTTCTTC.

The rearrangement uses TRBV7-3 and TRBJ2-2; TRBD2 matches at 8 bases. The germline V gene encodes CDR1 SGHTA and CDR2 FQGTGA. This CDR3 has 17 amino acids. Losses at the gene ends were 4 bases for V and 1 base for J; bases not matched to a gene: 8. The CDR3 sequence is CASSSSGGGMNTGELFF. The CDR3 DNA reads as TGTGCCAGCAGCTCCTCGGGAGGGGGGATGAACACCGGGGAGCTGTTTTTT.

The chain has TRBV12-2 and TRBJ2-7; TRBD2, the D gene given by the table, was not confirmed from the DNA. TRBV12-2 is a pseudogene segment. CDR3 size: 17 residues. CDR3 residues: CASRAGTSGSLSYEQYF. CDR3 DNA: TGTGCAAGTCGCGCAGGGACTAGCGGGAGTCTCTCCTACGAGCAGTACTTC.